In this sample, the clone carrying this T cell receptor (beta chain) turned up a few times. Germline CDR1 reads SGHAT; CDR2 reads FQDESV (reference sequence). J lost 2 bases, V lost 0 bases, and 2 bases had no gene match. This CDR3 comprises 15 residues. These data originate in a study of blood T cell repertoires in COVID-19. Study as a whole: Sources were T cells, B-cell-depleted T cells, or PBMCs; the material itself was cDNA or gDNA.

Authors' processing steps: Reference gene primer amplification yielded estimated nucleated cell counts. The protocol was immunoSEQ multiplex PCR, while the TCRdb copy is restricted to in-frame clones and leaves out a portion. The V and J calls and clone size were taken over from that table, and D and trimming were inferred from the DNA. This table has fewer than 140,000 clones, 84% appearing once. The genes are TRBV11-1 and TRBJ2-3; TRBD1 matches at 7 bases. Input material: peripheral blood. This receptor was taken from a woman between 55 and 75 years old with acute or convalescent COVID-19. The CDR3 DNA sequence: TGTGCCAGCAGCTTAGCGGGACAGCACACAGATACGCAGTATTTT. Translation gives CASSLAGQHTDTQYF.